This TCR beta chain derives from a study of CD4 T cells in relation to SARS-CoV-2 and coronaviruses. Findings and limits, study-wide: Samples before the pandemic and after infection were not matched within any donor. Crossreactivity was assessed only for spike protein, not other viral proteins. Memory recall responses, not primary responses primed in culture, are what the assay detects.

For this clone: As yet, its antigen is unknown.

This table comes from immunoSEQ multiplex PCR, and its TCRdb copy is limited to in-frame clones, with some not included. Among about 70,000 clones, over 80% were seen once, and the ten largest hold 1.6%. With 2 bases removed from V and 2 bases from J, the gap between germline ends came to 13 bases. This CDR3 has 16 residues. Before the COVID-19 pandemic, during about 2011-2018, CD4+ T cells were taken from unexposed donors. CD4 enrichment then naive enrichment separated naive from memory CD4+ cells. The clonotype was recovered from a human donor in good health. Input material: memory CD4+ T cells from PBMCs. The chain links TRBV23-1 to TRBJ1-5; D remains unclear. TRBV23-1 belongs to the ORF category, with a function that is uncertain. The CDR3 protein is CASSQRTGSGNQPQHF. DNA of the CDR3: TGCGCCAGCAGTCAACGAACGGGAAGCGGCAATCAGCCCCAGCATTTT.